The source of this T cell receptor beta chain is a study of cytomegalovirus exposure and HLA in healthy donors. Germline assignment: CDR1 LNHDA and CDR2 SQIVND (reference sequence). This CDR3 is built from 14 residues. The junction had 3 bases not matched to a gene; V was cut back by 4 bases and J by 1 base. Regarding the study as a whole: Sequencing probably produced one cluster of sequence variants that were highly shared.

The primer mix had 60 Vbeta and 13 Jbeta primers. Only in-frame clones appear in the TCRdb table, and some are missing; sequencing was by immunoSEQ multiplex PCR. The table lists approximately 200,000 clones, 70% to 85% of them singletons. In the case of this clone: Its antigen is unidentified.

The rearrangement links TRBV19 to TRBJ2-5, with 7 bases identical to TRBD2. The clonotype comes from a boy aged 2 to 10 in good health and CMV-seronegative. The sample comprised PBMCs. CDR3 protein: CASSRRGVQETQYF. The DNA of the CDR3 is TGTGCCAGTAGTAGACGGGGGGTCCAAGAGACCCAGTACTTC.